These 28 T cell receptor beta chains share one sample of origin, sequenced in a study of blood T cell repertoires in COVID-19 (dated by TCRdb to the early 2020s). Library prep was done by the immunoSEQ multiplex PCR assay. As stored in TCRdb, this immuneACCESS dataset retains in-frame rearrangements with V and J assigned. A fraction of the clones does not appear; measured against another copy, unresolved V genes explain less than half of the discrepancy, and the remainder lacks a known reason. The sample has about 480,000 clones on record, approximately 88% of them singletons. The ten largest clones capture 1.5% to 2% of the sample. Source material: PBMCs or T cells enriched from blood (not recorded which). These TCRs come from a middle-aged woman who had recovered from COVID-19.

V usage is TRBV11-3 and J usage is TRBJ2-2; D remains ambiguous. V was clipped by 2 bases and J by 4 bases, with 11 bases between them. The CDR3 has 15 amino acids. In germline, CDR1 is SGHNT, CDR2 YENEEA. CDR3 sequence: CASSLSTGGTGELFF. The DNA for the CDR3 is TGTGCCAGCAGCTTAAGTACGGGTGGCACCGGGGAGCTGTTTTTT.

CDR3 residues: CASSQQGRNTEAFF. In DNA, the CDR3 is TGTGCCAGCAGCCAGCAGGGGAGAAACACTGAAGCTTTCTTT. This chain uses TRBV14 with TRBJ1-1, with D perhaps matching TRBD1 (6 bases). Trimming took 3 bases from V and 2 from J, leaving 10 bases between them. From germline, CDR1 is SGHDN and CDR2 FVKESK. The CDR3 sequence is 14 residues long.

This clone is a singleton in its sample. The CDR3 DNA is TGTGCCAGTGGGCAGGGTGGGCAGCCCCAGCATTTT. Translating it yields CASGQGGQPQHF. The chain recombines TRBV6-5 with TRBJ1-5; possibly TRBD1 for D (5 bases). The length of the CDR3 is 12 residues. Germline loops: CDR1 MNHEY, CDR2 SVGAGI. V lost 9 bases and J lost 7, with 13 bases in between.

The rearrangement links TRBV5-6 to TRBJ2-6, with D unclear. Trimming removed 2 bases from V and 5 bases from J, with 5 bases in between. The CDR3 sequence is 13 residues long. The germline gives CDR1 SGHDT, CDR2 YYEEEE. CDR3 nucleotide sequence: TGTGCCAGCAGCTTACAAAGGGCCAACGTCCTGACTTTC. Its translation: CASSLQRANVLTF.

V is TRBV21-1 and J is TRBJ2-4; the table's D call, TRBD2, was not checked against the DNA. TRBV21-1 is tagged as a pseudogene. The CDR3 sequence is 19 residues long. The CDR3 spells CASSPQRGKLDLAKNIQYF. The CDR3 DNA reads TGTGCCAGCAGCCCACAACGGGGTAAACTCGACCTAGCCAAAAACATTCAGTACTTC.

The rearrangement links TRBV18 to TRBJ2-7; 11 bases fit TRBD1. Unmatched junction bases numbered 2, after V lost 3 bases and J lost 4 bases. The CDR3 extends over 14 amino acids. Germline V CDR1 and CDR2: KGHSH, LQKENI. This chain's CDR3 is CASSPGQGVYEQYF. In DNA, the CDR3 is TGTGCCAGCTCACCGGGACAGGGGGTGTACGAGCAGTACTTC.

This rearrangement joins TRBV30 to TRBJ1-3; the D gene is possibly TRBD1 (5 bases). Germline V lookup: CDR1 GTSNPN, CDR2 SVGIG (reference sequence). The CDR3 length is 14 residues. V was clipped by 5 bases and J by 0 bases, with 11 bases between them. The CDR3 sequence: CAWAEGSSGNTIYF. The CDR3 nucleotides are TGTGCCTGGGCGGAGGGGAGCTCTGGAAACACCATATATTTT.

This clone has a single count. The V call is TRBV19, the J call TRBJ1-1; D is perhaps TRBD1 (5 bases). V gave up 4 bases and J gave up 2 bases, with 11 bases separating them. Germline V gives CDR1 LNHDA, CDR2 SQIVND (reference sequence). The CDR3 is made up of 14 amino acids. This CDR3 is CASSKTGINTEAFF. Here the CDR3 DNA reads TGTGCCAGTAGTAAAACAGGAATCAACACTGAAGCTTTCTTT. Drawing the rest from reference TRBV19 and TRBJ1-1, the complete variable domain is DGGITQSPKYLFRKEGQNVTLSCEQNLNHDAMYWYRQDPGQGLRLIYYSQIVNDFQKGDIAEGYSVSREKKESFPLTVTSAQKNPTAFYLCASSKTGINTEAFFGQGTRLTVV.

This clone was found a few times. CDR3 in DNA: TGTGCCAGCCAAACAGGGGGCTCTGGCTACACCTTC. This sequence encodes CASQTGGSGYTF. The rearrangement uses TRBV6-6 and TRBJ1-2; 9 nucleotides agree with TRBD1. The CDR3 length is 12 residues. Trimming cost V 8 bases and J 7 bases; bases outside gene matches: 5. Germline assignment: CDR1 MNHNY and CDR2 SVGAGI (reference sequence).

The chain employs TRBV9 and TRBJ1-2, with 9 bases identical to TRBD1. Germline V CDR1 and CDR2: SGDLS, YYNGEE. The ends lost 4 bases at V and 3 bases at J; junction bases unmatched: 4. This CDR3 contains 14 residues. The CDR3 region is CASSSGTGYYGYTF. The CDR3 DNA reads TGTGCCAGCAGCTCAGGGACAGGGTACTATGGCTACACCTTC.

The rearrangement joins TRBV10-3 to TRBJ1-3; possible D gene TRBD1, 6 bases. The CDR3 extends over 14 amino acids. Germline CDR1 reads ENHRY; CDR2 reads SYGVKD. V lost 6 bases and J lost 0, with 9 bases in between. Written as DNA, the CDR3 is TGTGCCATCAGGGGGACACTCTCTGGAAACACCATATATTTT. This codes for CAIRGTLSGNTIYF.

V gene TRBV9 combines with J gene TRBJ2-7; 8 nucleotides line up with TRBD2. Germline V gives CDR1 SGDLS, CDR2 YYNGEE. The CDR3 totals 13 residues. V dropped 3 bases and J dropped 4; count of bases not matched to a gene: 3. In DNA, the CDR3 is TGTGCCAGCAGCGGGAGCGGGAGTTACGAGCAGTACTTC. Translating gives CASSGSGSYEQYF.

The chain uses TRBV20-1 and TRBJ2-1; perhaps TRBD1 as D (6 bases). The V end lost 3 bases, the J end lost 6 bases, and 21 bases lay between the germline ends. The CDR3 loop spans 16 amino acids. CDR1 DFQATT and CDR2 SNEGSKA come from the germline V gene (reference sequence). The CDR3 loop is CSASNPGHVFSNEQFF. In nucleotides, the CDR3 is TGCAGTGCTAGTAATCCGGGACACGTCTTTTCCAATGAGCAGTTCTTC.

The chain carries TRBV7-2 and TRBJ2-5; TRBD1 matches 7 bases. With V trimmed by 5 bases and J by 2 bases, 8 bases remained unmatched. The CDR3 sequence is 15 residues long. The germline gives CDR1 SGHTA, CDR2 FQGNSA. This chain's CDR3 is CASSVQTGPQETQYF. The CDR3 bases are TGTGCCAGCAGCGTCCAGACAGGGCCTCAAGAGACCCAGTACTTC.

The V call is TRBV15, the J call TRBJ1-2, with TRBD1 matching over 7 bases. The CDR3 spans 14 residues. The germline CDR1 and CDR2 sequences are LNHNV and YYDKDF (reference sequence). V lost 0 bases to trimming and J lost 6 bases; unmatched junction nucleotides: 4. CDR3 coding DNA: TGTGCCACCAGCAGAGACAGGGGGTATGATGGCTACACCTTC. The encoded protein is CATSRDRGYDGYTF.

The rearrangement links TRBV10-1 to TRBJ2-5; D unresolved. CDR1 is WNHNN, CDR2 SYGVQD, per germline (reference sequence). The V gene lost 0 bases and the J gene lost 4 bases, with 3 bases spanning the gap. CDR3 length: 12 amino acids. DNA for the CDR3: TGCGCCAGCAGTGAGTCTCGAGAGACCCAGTACTTC. This encodes CASSESRETQYF.

The chain uses TRBV7-2 and TRBJ1-2, with D possibly being TRBD1 (6 bases). V was trimmed by 5 bases and J by 5 bases, leaving 18 bases between them. CDR3 length equals 15 residues. Germline loops: CDR1 SGHTA, CDR2 FQGNSA. CDR3 bases: TGTGCCAGCAGCGCCCCCGGGGGGCGCGGTTATGGCTACACCTTC. Translation gives CASSAPGGRGYGYTF.

The chain uses TRBV30 and TRBJ1-2; 7 bases are a match to TRBD1. V dropped 3 bases and J dropped 0; count of bases not matched to a gene: 7. This CDR3 contains 15 residues. Germline CDR1 GTSNPN, CDR2 SVGIG (reference sequence). The CDR3 DNA sequence: TGTGCCTGGAGACCTCGGGGACAGCCTAACTATGGCTACACCTTC. It is translated as CAWRPRGQPNYGYTF.

In DNA, the CDR3 is TGTGCCAGCAGCGTAAGAGTAGACAATGAGCAGTTCTTC. It yields the protein CASSVRVDNEQFF. The genes are TRBV9 and TRBJ2-1; D is uncertain. The germline V and J ends were trimmed by 1 base and 5 bases, with 7 bases remaining between them. This CDR3 has 13 amino acids. Germline V gives CDR1 SGDLS, CDR2 YYNGEE.

The chain has TRBV19 and TRBJ1-3, with D possibly being TRBD1 (6 bases). CDR1 LNHDA and CDR2 SQIVND come from the germline V gene (reference sequence). This CDR3 is built from 15 residues. Trimming took off 1 base at V and 4 bases at J, with 11 bases between the two ends. Here the CDR3 DNA reads TGTGCCAGTAGTATAGTAGGGGGGGAAGGAAACACCATATATTTT. It is translated as CASSIVGGEGNTIYF.

The chain joins TRBV7-6 to TRBJ2-2; 9 bases are a match to TRBD2. The CDR3 is 17 residues long. Germline CDR1 SGHVS, CDR2 FNYEAQ. J gave up 5 bases and V 1 base, and 8 bases lay outside the gene matches. For the CDR3, the DNA is TGTGCCAGCAGCTTAGAGTCGGCGGGAGGGCGTACCGGGGAGCTGTTTTTT. This encodes CASSLESAGGRTGELFF. Combining the CDR3 with reference TRBV7-6 and TRBJ2-2 gives the whole variable domain GAGVSQSPRYKVTKRGQDVALRCDPISGHVSLYWYRQALGQGPEFLTYFNYEAQQDKSGLPNDRFSAERPEGSISTLTIQRTEQRDSAMYRCASSLESAGGRTGELFFGEGSRLTVL.

DNA for the CDR3: TGTGCCAGCAGCTTAGGGGGGTCAAAGGGACAAGTTTTTTACGAGCAGTACTTC. It encodes CASSLGGSKGQVFYEQYF. The V call is TRBV7-6, the J call TRBJ2-7; D may be TRBD1 (6 bases). Trimming removed 1 base from V and 4 bases from J, with 23 bases in between. The CDR3 spans 18 residues. Germline V lookup: CDR1 SGHVS, CDR2 FNYEAQ. Based on the CDR3 plus reference TRBV7-6 and TRBJ2-7, the full variable domain is GAGVSQSPRYKVTKRGQDVALRCDPISGHVSLYWYRQALGQGPEFLTYFNYEAQQDKSGLPNDRFSAERPEGSISTLTIQRTEQRDSAMYRCASSLGGSKGQVFYEQYFGPGTRLTVT.

The chain is built from TRBV20-1 and TRBJ1-2; a weak D match, TRBD1 (5 bases). Trimming removed 5 bases from V and 10 bases from J, with 11 bases in between. The CDR3 is 10 amino acids. Germline values: CDR1 DFQATT, CDR2 SNEGSKA (reference sequence). CDR3 in amino acids: CSAGGDLYTF. The CDR3 bases are TGCAGTGCTGGGGGGGATCTCTACACCTTC.

CDR3 amino acids: CASSGWRPLETQYF. The DNA of the CDR3 is TGTGCCAGCAGTGGATGGAGACCTCTAGAGACCCAGTACTTC. The rearrangement uses TRBV25-1 and TRBJ2-5; no reliable D call. V lost 4 bases to trimming and J lost 4 bases, with 13 bases between them. CDR3 length: 14 amino acids. In germline, CDR1 is MGHDK, CDR2 SYGVNS.

This sequence joins TRBV19 and TRBJ2-7, with a possible D match to TRBD2 (5 bases). V gave up 5 bases and J gave up 2 bases, with 13 bases separating them. This CDR3 spans 14 amino acids. The germline CDR1 and CDR2 sequences are LNHDA and SQIVND (reference sequence). CDR3: CASSVFAGTYEQYF. CDR3 sequence (DNA): TGTGCCAGTAGTGTTTTTGCGGGTACCTACGAGCAGTACTTC.

The chain combines TRBV3-1 (or the pseudogene TRBV3-2) with TRBJ1-6, with 7 bases lining up with TRBD1. Losses at the gene ends were 9 bases for V and 8 bases for J; bases not matched to a gene: 16. This CDR3 has 16 residues. Looked up from germline, CDR1 is LGHDT and CDR2 is YNNKEL (reference sequence). CDR3 coding DNA: TGTGCCAGTAAACCCGGGGACAGTTCATCAGATTCACCCCTCCACTTT. Amino acid sequence: CASKPGDSSSDSPLHF.

The chain combines TRBV6-2 or TRBV6-3 with TRBJ1-3, with a tentative D call TRBD1 (6 bases). CDR1 is MNHEY and CDR2 is SVGEGT in the germline V gene. Trimming shortened V by 2 bases and J by 4 bases, and 9 bases separated the two germline ends. The CDR3 is 14 residues long. CDR3 in amino acids: CASSYRTAGNTIYF. The CDR3 DNA is TGTGCCAGCAGTTACAGGACAGCGGGAAACACCATATATTTT.

This chain connects TRBV12-5 to TRBJ1-2; D is possibly TRBD1 (6 bases). Germline-derived CDR1 and CDR2 are LGHNT and FRNRAP. The V end lost 6 bases, the J end lost 4 bases, and 21 bases lay between the germline ends. The CDR3 totals 16 residues. CDR3 nucleotides: TGTGCTAGTGGCCTTAACGGCTGGGGGCTTATCTATGGCTACACCTTC. Residues: CASGLNGWGLIYGYTF.